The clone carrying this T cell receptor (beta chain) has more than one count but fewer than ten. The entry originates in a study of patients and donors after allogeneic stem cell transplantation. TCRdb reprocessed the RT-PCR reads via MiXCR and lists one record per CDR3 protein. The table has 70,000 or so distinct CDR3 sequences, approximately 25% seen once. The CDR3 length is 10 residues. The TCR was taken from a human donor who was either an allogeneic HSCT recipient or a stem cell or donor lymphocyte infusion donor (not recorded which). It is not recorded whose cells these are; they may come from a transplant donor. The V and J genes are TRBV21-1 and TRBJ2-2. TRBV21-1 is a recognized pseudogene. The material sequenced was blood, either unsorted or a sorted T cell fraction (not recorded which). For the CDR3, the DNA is TGTGCCAATGGGCCCGGGGAGCTGTTTTTT. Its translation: CANGPGELFF.